This T cell receptor (beta chain) was recorded in a study of blood T cell repertoires in COVID-19 (dated by TCRdb to about 2020). Regarding the research as a whole: Samples from collaborators originated in the United States, Italy and Spain and spanned both the acute and convalescent phases of COVID-19. The prospective study material was composed of cDNA or gDNA derived from T cells, B-cell-depleted T cells, or PBMCs. The sample metadata nearly always contained a de-identified subject ID, COVID-19 status, age in years and sex. Where available, HLA class I and class II types were taken from metadata supplied by the sample provider and were not determined by assay-based typing. Deeply sampled blood TCRbeta repertoires from subjects exposed to, actively infected with, or recovered from COVID-19 were included in the dataset. The samples were drawn from the first 160 participants of the ongoing ImmuneRACE study and from 1,200 or so subjects provided by 6 global collaborators. The repertoires were released in a freely available public database meant as a resource for research on the immune response to SARS-CoV-2.

On this clone: The clone's antigen remains unknown. Per-base quality was not reported, and no clone a single base away is much larger than it.

At one collaborating source in Seattle, patients were enrolled during active infection and were followed longitudinally through the course of disease. Collaborating institutions collected whole blood in K2EDTA tubes following their own protocols. For TCRbeta analysis, collaborators shipped samples in one of three forms: frozen whole blood, isolated PBMCs, or DNA extracted from either of those sample types. The immunoSEQ Assay, a bias-controlled multiplex PCR, was used to amplify TCRbeta CDR3 regions from genomic DNA. The study's processing was this. The number of nucleated cells in each sample was estimated from the amplification of reference gene primers within the assay. Sequence reads were collapsed and filtered to measure the absolute abundance of every unique TCRbeta CDR3 rearrangement. Productive Simpson clonality was computed per sample as the square root of Simpson's diversity index over productive rearrangements. The immuneACCESS repertoire file appears here via TCRdb, limited to in-frame rearrangements. These files lack a portion of the clones; in checked studies, under half of the deficit traces to unresolved V genes, and the cause of the others is not known. The DNA was the basis for D and trimming; V, J and clone size are from that table. The sample table lists some 390,000 clones, 75% to 90% of them with a count of one. The top ten hold roughly 1.6% of the sample.

Study-wide conclusions, independent of this receptor: Clinical and demographic metadata were provided uncurated, with the amount varying by source and participant.

This receptor was taken from a woman between 35 and 50 years old with COVID-19, enrolled during active disease. The sample taken for sequencing was peripheral blood.

The CDR3 has the sequence CASSLAGGPTYEQYF. The DNA sequence is TGTGCCAGCAGCTTAGCGGGGGGACCCACCTACGAGCAGTACTTC. The chain couples TRBV7-2 to TRBJ2-7, with TRBD2 as a weak D call on 6 bases. The CDR3 contains 15 residues, cysteine and phenylalanine counted. Only the CDR3 region is kept as DNA, spanning 45 bases read in frame from base 1. Relative to germline, V is 0 bases shorter and J is 2 bases shorter, with 11 bases between their ends. According to the germline V gene, CDR1 reads SGHTA and CDR2 reads FQGNSA.